The 28 T cell receptor beta chains reported below all come from one sample, sequenced in a study of blood T cell repertoires in COVID-19. Clones were read by immunoSEQ multiplex PCR, and TCRdb kept only the in-frame ones, dropping some. The table shows around 250,000 clones, with around 90% occurring only once. The sequenced sample consisted of PBMCs or T cells enriched from blood (not recorded which). The receptors stem from a woman between 40 and 55 years old who had been exposed to COVID-19.

This clone appeared a few times. The chain carries TRBV6-2 or TRBV6-3 and TRBJ1-4; no firm D call. The length of the CDR3 is 13 residues. The germline CDR1 and CDR2 sequences are MNHEY and SVGEGT. V was clipped by 2 bases and J by 5 bases, with 6 bases between them. The CDR3 DNA reads as TGTGCCAGCAGTTACCGGTCAAATGAAAAACTGTTTTTT. It translates to CASSYRSNEKLFF.

This clone was counted only a few times. The chain links TRBV7-9 to TRBJ1-3; TRBD1 is a possible D gene (6 bases). The CDR3 has 16 residues. In germline, CDR1 is SEHNR, CDR2 FQNEAQ (reference sequence). V lost 3 bases, J lost 4 bases, and 16 bases lay in between. The CDR3 spells CASSFYRDTGGNTIYF. The CDR3 DNA reads as TGTGCCAGCAGCTTTTACCGGGACACCGGGGGAAACACCATATATTTT.

This clone was detected a few times. This sequence joins TRBV9 and TRBJ2-1; TRBD1 might be the D (5 bases). The V gene lost 4 bases and the J gene lost 3 bases, with 20 bases spanning the gap. The CDR3 is 17 residues long. Germline assignment: CDR1 SGDLS and CDR2 YYNGEE. CDR3 residues: CASSPSPHGARYNEQFF. CDR3 bases: TGTGCCAGCAGCCCGAGTCCTCATGGGGCCCGCTACAATGAGCAGTTCTTC.

The gene calls are TRBV19 and TRBJ2-5, with 13 bases fitting TRBD2. From germline, CDR1 is LNHDA and CDR2 SQIVND (reference sequence). The ends lost 5 bases at V and 10 bases at J; junction bases unmatched: 13. The CDR3 spans 16 residues. For the CDR3, the DNA is TGTGCCAGTAGTTCATCCGCCGGGACTAGCGGGACCTTCCAGTACTTC. Its protein product is CASSSSAGTSGTFQYF.

The J gene is TRBJ2-3, the V gene TRBV5-4, with 11 bases identical to TRBD2. Trimming took 4 bases from V and 5 from J; bases not matched to a gene: 3. Germline CDR1 reads SGHNT; CDR2 reads YYREEE (reference sequence). There are 14 residues in the CDR3. The CDR3: CASSPLAGEDTQYF. The CDR3 DNA is TGTGCCAGCAGCCCACTAGCGGGAGAAGATACGCAGTATTTT.

The rearrangement links TRBV6-5 to TRBJ1-5; 9 bases map to TRBD1. Germline V gene sequence: CDR1 MNHEY, CDR2 SVGAGI. V was pared by 3 bases and J by 9 bases, with 6 bases of the junction left unmatched. This CDR3 is built from 14 residues. This CDR3 is CASSYRTGETPQHF. CDR3 nucleotide sequence: TGTGCCAGCAGTTATAGGACAGGGGAGACGCCCCAGCATTTT.

CDR3 amino acids: CASSLIDRVNTEAFF. The CDR3 DNA is TGTGCCAGCAGCTTAATCGACAGGGTGAACACTGAAGCTTTCTTT. The chain couples TRBV7-2 to TRBJ1-1, with 7 positions matching TRBD1. This CDR3 is 15 amino acids long. Losses at the gene ends were 2 bases for V and 0 bases for J; bases not matched to a gene: 3. Germline CDR1 and CDR2: SGHTA and FQGNSA.

This chain joins TRBV15 and TRBJ1-1, with no clear D. Germline V CDR1 and CDR2: LNHNV, YYDKDF (reference sequence). Deletions cut 1 base from V and 4 bases from J, with 10 bases between. The CDR3 has 14 amino acids. In DNA, the CDR3 is TGTGCCACCAGCAGAGCAGGAGGGAGCACTGAAGCTTTCTTT. Amino acid sequence: CATSRAGGSTEAFF.

The chain joins TRBV29-1 to TRBJ2-1, with D hard to call. Trimming took off 2 bases at V and 6 bases at J, with 14 bases between the two ends. The CDR3 loop spans 14 amino acids. The germline CDR1 and CDR2 sequences are SQVTM and ANQGSEA. Written as DNA, the CDR3 is TGCAGCGTTGAACCATCTGAGAGATTCAATGAGCAGTTCTTC. Translating it yields CSVEPSERFNEQFF.

In this sample, this clone turned up a few times. The rearrangement uses TRBV6-5 and TRBJ2-7; D is undetermined. CDR3 length equals 13 residues. The V gene's germline CDR1 is MNHEY and CDR2 SVGAGI. V was shortened by 2 bases and J by 4 bases, with 9 bases between the two germline ends. In DNA form, the CDR3 reads TGTGCCAGCAGTTACGATGGTAGTTACGAGCAGTACTTC. The encoded protein is CASSYDGSYEQYF.

This clone was recorded once. The chain has TRBV15 and TRBJ1-1; TRBD1 matches at 7 bases. The germline V gene has CDR1 LNHNV and CDR2 YYDKDF (reference sequence). The CDR3 extends over 15 amino acids. With V trimmed by 0 bases and J by 4 bases, 5 bases remained unmatched. The CDR3 nucleotides are TGTGCCACCAGCAGAGATTTAGGGGGCAGCACTGAAGCTTTCTTT. The encoded protein is CATSRDLGGSTEAFF.

The chain recombines TRBV30 with TRBJ1-1; no clear D. The V gene's germline CDR1 is GTSNPN and CDR2 SVGIG (reference sequence). The germline V and J ends were trimmed by 4 bases and 11 bases, with 14 bases remaining between them. This CDR3 has 11 residues. The CDR3 DNA follows: TGTGCCTGGATTCGAGAGGTTCGGGCTTTCTTT. Protein sequence: CAWIREVRAFF.

Concerning this clone: Sequence at one end of the junction differs from germline and may be a read error. The rearrangement uses TRBV5-1 and TRBJ1-2, with D maybe TRBD1 (6 bases). CDR3 length equals 14 residues. The germline V gene has CDR1 SGHRS and CDR2 YFSETQ. Here the CDR3 reads CASSFQSDRRGYTF. The CDR3 region has the DNA TGTGCCAGCAGCTTCCAATCGGACAGACGAGGCTACACCTTC. Full variable domain (remainder filled in from reference TRBV5-1 and TRBJ1-2): KAGVTQTPRYLIKTRGQQVTLSCSPISGHRSVSWYQQTPGQGLQFLFEYFSETQRNKGNFPGRFSGRQFSNSRSEMNVSTLELGDSALYLCASSFQSDRRGYTFGSGTRLTVV.

The chain combines TRBV4-3 with TRBJ2-4, with a weak D call TRBD2 (5 bases). Trimming removed 1 base at V and 9 bases at J, with 7 bases between. CDR3 length: 12 residues. The V gene's germline CDR1 is LGHNA and CDR2 YSLEER. In nucleotides, the CDR3 is TGCGCCAGCAGCCAAGGCGGAGGCATTCAGTACTTC. Translation: CASSQGGGIQYF.

V gene TRBV5-4 combines with J gene TRBJ1-1; D remains ambiguous. Germline V lookup: CDR1 SGHNT, CDR2 YYREEE (reference sequence). The V end was cut by 0 bases, the J end by 0 bases, with 12 bases between. The CDR3 loop spans 16 amino acids. CDR3 nucleotide sequence: TGTGCCAGCAGCTTGGGAGGGAGCGGAATGAACACTGAAGCTTTCTTT. This sequence encodes CASSLGGSGMNTEAFF.

J is TRBJ1-6 and V is TRBV6-2 or TRBV6-3; 9 bases map to TRBD1. Trimming cost V 2 bases and J 7 bases; bases outside gene matches: 6. CDR1 and CDR2 (germline): MNHEY, SVGEGT. The CDR3 runs 16 residues. CDR3 sequence: CASSYEAGQGNSPLHF. Written as DNA, the CDR3 is TGTGCCAGCAGTTACGAAGCGGGACAGGGCAATTCACCCCTCCACTTT.

The V gene is TRBV12-3 or TRBV12-4, the J gene TRBJ1-1; 10 nucleotides line up with TRBD1. There are 13 residues in the CDR3. J gave up 7 bases and V 5 bases, and 4 bases lay outside the gene matches. The CDR3 DNA reads as TGTGCCAGCAGTAGACAGGGGGCGGTTGAAGCTTTCTTT. This sequence encodes CASSRQGAVEAFF.

The genes are TRBV6-2 or TRBV6-3 and TRBJ1-2; 11 bases are a match to TRBD1. J was trimmed by 4 bases and V by 0 bases; bases with no gene match: 7. This CDR3 contains 17 residues. Germline assignment: CDR1 MNHEY and CDR2 SVGEGT. The CDR3 sequence: CASSYSIWDRGTYGYTF. CDR3 in DNA: TGTGCCAGCAGTTACTCGATCTGGGACAGGGGGACCTATGGCTACACCTTC.

Comment on this clone: One end of the junction fails to match germline, which may point to a read error. This chain uses TRBV27 with TRBJ2-1; D gene uncertain. Germline V gene sequence: CDR1 MNHEY, CDR2 SMNVEV (reference sequence). CDR3 length: 13 amino acids. The CDR3 sequence is CASSISTYNEQFF. The CDR3 DNA reads TGTGCCAGCAGTATATCTACTTACAATGAGCAGTTCTTC.

The J gene is TRBJ2-3, the V gene TRBV24-1; a weak D match, TRBD2 (7 bases). The V gene's germline CDR1 is KGHDR and CDR2 SFDVKD. CDR3 size: 17 residues. The V end lost 4 bases, the J end lost 1 base, and 17 bases lay between the germline ends. CDR3: CATSEFFGEGGTDTQYF. The DNA of the CDR3 is TGTGCCACCAGTGAGTTCTTCGGGGAGGGGGGCACAGATACGCAGTATTTT.

The gene calls are TRBV19 and TRBJ1-2; the D is unclear. From germline, CDR1 is LNHDA and CDR2 SQIVND (reference sequence). V was cut by 7 bases and J by 2 bases, with 11 bases left in between. This CDR3 is 13 amino acids long. The CDR3 protein is CASKANPNYGYTF. CDR3 in DNA: TGTGCCAGTAAAGCTAACCCGAACTATGGCTACACCTTC.

V is TRBV28 and J is TRBJ1-2, with D possibly TRBD1 on 6 matching bases. The germline V gene has CDR1 MDHEN and CDR2 SYDVKM. This CDR3 is built from 16 residues. V was shortened by 5 bases and J by 7 bases, with 23 bases between the two germline ends. CDR3 DNA sequence: TGTGCCAGCAGTCTACTGACAGGAATGGGGCCTATTGGCTACACCTTC. It encodes CASSLLTGMGPIGYTF.

This clone showed up just a few times. The chain uses TRBV28 and TRBJ2-1; 14 bases align to TRBD2. The CDR3 is 19 amino acids. Per the germline V gene, CDR1 is MDHEN and CDR2 is SYDVKM. With 5 bases clipped from V and 3 bases from J, the junction kept 12 bases outside the gene matches. The CDR3 DNA sequence: TGTGCCAGCAGTAGTATTCCCGGGACTAGCGGGAGCAACTACAATGAGCAGTTCTTC. Translated, it gives CASSSIPGTSGSNYNEQFF.

The V and J genes are TRBV3-1 (or the pseudogene TRBV3-2) and TRBJ1-6; no clear D gene. Germline V gives CDR1 LGHDT, CDR2 YNNKEL (reference sequence). The CDR3 contains 13 residues. Trimming took 6 bases from V and 7 from J, leaving 10 bases between them. The CDR3 region has the DNA TGTGCCAGCAGACGGGGTCAGAATTCACCCCTCCACTTT. This codes for CASRRGQNSPLHF.

This clone was seen only once. The chain has TRBV6-5 and TRBJ1-2; no reliable D call. The CDR3 is 14 residues long. The V gene lost 3 bases and the J gene lost 4 bases, with 12 bases spanning the gap. The V gene's germline CDR1 is MNHEY and CDR2 SVGAGI. The CDR3 loop is CASSYTDNVYGYTF. The CDR3 bases are TGTGCCAGCAGTTATACAGATAATGTCTATGGCTACACCTTC.

The rearrangement joins TRBV19 to TRBJ2-5; 14 nucleotides agree with TRBD2. After removal of 5 bases from V and 5 bases from J, the junction contained 7 bases not matched to a gene. The CDR3 is made up of 16 amino acids. Germline CDR1 is LNHDA and CDR2 is SQIVND (reference sequence). Written as DNA, the CDR3 is TGTGCCAGTAGTCCGACTAGCGGGGGGGGCTTGGAGACCCAGTACTTC. Residues: CASSPTSGGGLETQYF.

The genes are TRBV4-1 and TRBJ1-6, with 9 positions matching TRBD1. J lost 7 bases, V lost 3 bases, and 10 bases had no gene match. Germline lookup yields CDR1 MGHRA and CDR2 YSYEKL. The CDR3 totals 17 residues. This CDR3 reads CASSQVRDRVKNSPLHF. CDR3 coding DNA: TGCGCCAGCAGCCAGGTCCGGGACAGGGTGAAGAATTCACCCCTCCACTTT.

The rearrangement links TRBV5-1 to TRBJ2-3, with a weak D call TRBD1 (5 bases). The germline V and J ends were trimmed by 0 bases and 5 bases, with 7 bases remaining between them. Germline V gene sequence: CDR1 SGHRS, CDR2 YFSETQ. CDR3 size: 13 residues. CDR3 residues: CASSLGGRDTQYF. CDR3 coding DNA: TGCGCCAGCAGCTTGGGGGGCCGAGATACGCAGTATTTT.